Sequencing of this T cell receptor beta chain was carried out in a study of tumor-infiltrating lymphocytes in oesophageal squamous cell carcinoma. TCRdb reprocessed the PCR reads via MiXCR and lists one record per CDR3 protein. The sample shows roughly 12,000 distinct CDR3 sequences, roughly half of them seen only once. Sequencing input: esophageal tumor tissue. The source is a male donor with esophageal squamous cell carcinoma.

The CDR3 reads CASKPVGENNEQFF. The CDR3 region has the DNA TGTGCCAGCAAACCAGTGGGGGAAAACAATGAGCAGTTCTTC. This sequence joins TRBV6-6 and TRBJ2-3; D is tentatively TRBD1 or TRBD2 (5 bases each). The better agreement between TRBJ2-1 and the DNA end casts doubt on the J call. From germline, CDR1 is MNHNY and CDR2 SVGAGI (reference sequence). The CDR3 totals 14 residues.